The 12 T cell receptor beta chains in this list originate from one sample, sequenced in a study of T cell repertoires in aging, cancer and after chemotherapy. Rearranged V-D-J TRB sequences were amplified with a mixed TRB-A/B primer pool. TCRdb re-called the multiplex PCR reads with MiXCR, one entry per CDR3 protein. The sample includes 1,500 to 2,000 distinct CDR3 sequences, roughly 38% of them seen just once. Amplification of TCR beta used genomic DNA extracted from peripheral blood. Sequences were obtained from blood. Receptor source: a human donor with a solid tumor.

By share, this clonotype ranks as large. The chain recombines TRBV6-5 with TRBJ1-2, with 7 bases fitting TRBD1. The CDR3 runs to 15 residues. With V trimmed by 0 bases and J by 5 bases, 6 bases remained unmatched. The germline V gene encodes CDR1 MNHEY and CDR2 SVGAGI. The CDR3 loop reads CASSYSGSGGYGYTF. The CDR3 coding sequence is TGTGCCAGCAGTTACTCGGGATCAGGGGGTTATGGCTACACCTTC.

This clonotype occurred a few times. The rearrangement joins TRBV29-1 to TRBJ1-2, with D possibly TRBD1 on 5 matching bases. The CDR3 length is 13 residues. CDR1 SQVTM and CDR2 ANQGSEA come from the germline V gene. V was pared by 6 bases and J by 5 bases, with 16 bases between. The CDR3 protein is CSVRTPGEYGYTF. The CDR3 coding sequence is TGCAGCGTCCGGACACCCGGGGAGTATGGCTACACCTTC. Drawing the rest from reference TRBV29-1 and TRBJ1-2, the complete variable domain is SAVISQKPSRDICQRGTSLTIQCQVDSQVTMMFWYRQQPGQSLTLIATANQGSEATYESGFVIDKFPISRPNLTFSTLTVSNMSPEDSSIYLCSVRTPGEYGYTFGSGTRLTVV.

Only a few counts were recorded for this clonotype. The rearrangement joins TRBV7-2 to TRBJ1-5; the D gene is possibly TRBD1 (6 bases). Germline CDR1 SGHTA, CDR2 FQGNSA. V was cut by 4 bases and J by 5 bases, with 9 bases left in between. The CDR3 extends over 13 amino acids. CDR3 protein: CASSSGADQPQHF. Here the CDR3 DNA reads TGTGCCAGCAGCTCAGGGGCGGATCAGCCCCAGCATTTT.

This clonotype was recorded a few times. The chain employs TRBV11-2 and TRBJ2-1; 8 bases are shared with TRBD1. Germline V gene lookup returns CDR1 SGHAT and CDR2 FQNNGV. CDR3 size: 15 residues. With V trimmed by 5 bases and J by 3 bases, 6 bases remained unmatched. The CDR3 region is CASSTDRGLYNEQFF. CDR3 nucleotides: TGTGCCAGCAGCACAGACAGGGGACTCTACAATGAGCAGTTCTTC.

In this sample, this clonotype is large. Here the CDR3 DNA reads TGTGCCACTAATGGCGGGGGGCATAGCACAGATACGCAGTATTTT. Translating gives CATNGGGHSTDTQYF. The chain employs TRBV10-3 and TRBJ2-3; TRBD2 matches at 8 bases. CDR1 ENHRY and CDR2 SYGVKD come from the germline V gene. The J segment lost 0 bases and the V segment lost 10 bases, leaving 9 bases of the junction unmatched. This CDR3 spans 15 amino acids.

The chain is built from TRBV20-1 and TRBJ2-7; D may be TRBD1 (6 bases). Trimming took off 6 bases at V and 0 bases at J, with 12 bases between the two ends. Germline V lookup: CDR1 DFQATT, CDR2 SNEGSKA (reference sequence). The CDR3 is made up of 13 amino acids. CDR3 region: CSAIDRLSYEQYV. CDR3 sequence (DNA): TGCAGTGCCATAGACAGGCTCTCCTACGAGCAGTACGTC.

In its sample, this clonotype is large. The rearrangement uses TRBV20-1 and TRBJ2-5, with D maybe TRBD1 (5 bases). This CDR3 comprises 16 residues. Trimming left V 0 bases short and J 3 bases short, with 17 bases between. Germline V gives CDR1 DFQATT, CDR2 SNEGSKA (reference sequence). CDR3 sequence: CSARDERQFVEETQYF. Written as DNA, the CDR3 is TGCAGTGCTAGAGATGAGAGACAGTTCGTCGAAGAGACCCAGTACTTC.

This clonotype was found a few times. The V gene is TRBV24-1, the J gene TRBJ1-5; tentatively, D is TRBD1 (5 bases). Trimming took off 4 bases at V and 6 bases at J, with 12 bases between the two ends. In germline, CDR1 is KGHDR, CDR2 SFDVKD. The CDR3 has 14 amino acids. The chain's CDR3 is CATSEGTKGQPQHF. The CDR3 DNA sequence: TGTGCCACCAGTGAGGGGACCAAAGGTCAGCCCCAGCATTTT.

The chain joins TRBV5-8 to TRBJ1-2; TRBD1 might be the D (5 bases). The V and J ends lost 4 bases and 13 bases respectively, with 14 bases between them. The length of the CDR3 is 11 residues. Germline V gene data show CDR1 as SGHTS and CDR2 as YDEGEE. The DNA for the CDR3 is TGTGCCAGCAGCCCGGGGACGGCTCTCACCTTC. Translating gives CASSPGTALTF.

This clonotype occurred a few times. This chain joins TRBV19 and TRBJ2-7; D remains ambiguous. CDR3 length: 9 amino acids. Trimming took off 5 bases at V and 5 bases at J, with 1 base between the two ends. The germline gives CDR1 LNHDA, CDR2 SQIVND (reference sequence). CDR3: CASSDEQYV. The DNA for the CDR3 is TGTGCCAGTAGTGACGAGCAGTACGTC.

The rearrangement joins TRBV6-6 to TRBJ2-7, with a weak D call TRBD2 (5 bases). Germline assignment: CDR1 MNHNY and CDR2 SVGAGI (reference sequence). This CDR3 is built from 12 residues. Between the trimmed V and J ends, which lost 8 bases and 3 bases, there was a span of 11 bases. As DNA, the CDR3 is TGTGCCAGCGGGGAGCCCCTCTACGAGCAGTACTTC. It codes for CASGEPLYEQYF.

The gene calls are TRBV7-9 and TRBJ1-1; 10 nucleotides align to TRBD1. This CDR3 comprises 15 residues. Losses at the gene ends were 3 bases for V and 6 bases for J; bases not matched to a gene: 7. Germline CDR1 is SEHNR and CDR2 is FQNEAQ (reference sequence). The CDR3 region has the DNA TGTGCCAGCAGCTTCGGACAGGGGGGGATCCCTGAAGCTTTCTTT. As protein: CASSFGQGGIPEAFF.